Following are 27 T cell receptor beta chains from one sample sequenced in a study of T cell responses to AZD1222 COVID-19 vaccine. Using immunoSEQ multiplex PCR, the repertoire was profiled, and TCRdb retains in-frame clones only, with some absent. The sample has over 130,000 clones; 75% to 95% are singletons. The sample consisted of peripheral blood, taken 28 days after the second dose of the MenACWY control vaccine. These receptors originate from an adult who received the MenACWY meningococcal vaccine as a control.

J is TRBJ1-1 and V is TRBV6-2 or TRBV6-3; the D gene is possibly TRBD1 (6 bases). Trimming cost V 2 bases and J 6 bases, with 13 bases left between them. CDR3 length equals 14 residues. CDR1 is MNHEY and CDR2 is SVGEGT in the germline V gene. CDR3 sequence: CASSYQGLISEAFF. The CDR3 region has the DNA TGTGCCAGCAGTTACCAGGGGTTGATCTCTGAAGCTTTCTTT.

The chain recombines TRBV5-4 with TRBJ2-7; TRBD2 is a possible D gene (5 bases). The CDR3 consists of 13 residues. V lost 0 bases and J lost 5, with 9 bases in between. Germline V gene lookup returns CDR1 SGHNT and CDR2 YYREEE (reference sequence). CDR3 sequence reads: CASSLVGGDEQYF. The CDR3 region has the DNA TGTGCCAGCAGCTTGGTAGGAGGAGACGAGCAGTACTTC.

This clone was observed a single time. This chain connects TRBV5-5 to TRBJ1-2, with D perhaps matching TRBD1 (5 bases). Trimming left V 4 bases short and J 8 bases short, with 15 bases between. The CDR3 is made up of 13 amino acids. The germline V gene has CDR1 SGHKS and CDR2 YYEKEE (reference sequence). Here the CDR3 DNA reads TGTGCCAGCAGCCCCGCCGGGGCGCCCGGCTACACCTTC. Its protein is CASSPAGAPGYTF.

This chain uses TRBV7-9 with TRBJ2-5; tentatively, D is TRBD1 (5 bases). This CDR3 spans 13 amino acids. The germline V gene has CDR1 SEHNR and CDR2 FQNEAQ (reference sequence). V was shortened by 5 bases and J by 5 bases, with 12 bases between the two germline ends. Written as DNA, the CDR3 is TGTGCCAGCAGCCTATGGGGCGCCGAGACCCAGTACTTC. It is translated as CASSLWGAETQYF.

The J gene is TRBJ2-2, the V gene TRBV24-1; D may be TRBD2 (6 bases). CDR3 length equals 12 residues. Germline values: CDR1 KGHDR, CDR2 SFDVKD. The V gene lost 12 bases and the J gene lost 3 bases, with 10 bases spanning the gap. DNA for the CDR3: TGTGCCGTTCGGGGGTACACCGGGGAGCTGTTTTTT. Its protein product is CAVRGYTGELFF.

The chain carries TRBV3-1 (or the pseudogene TRBV3-2) and TRBJ2-1; D is uncertain. The CDR3 spans 12 residues. The germline V gene encodes CDR1 LGHDT and CDR2 YNNKEL (reference sequence). The V gene lost 0 bases and the J gene lost 6 bases, with 3 bases spanning the gap. CDR3 DNA sequence: TGTGCCAGCAGCCAAGAGTTCAATGAGCAGTTCTTC. It yields the protein CASSQEFNEQFF.

This chain uses TRBV24-1 with TRBJ1-5; weak D call: TRBD1 (6 bases). The CDR3 sequence is 15 residues long. V lost 2 bases and J 8 bases, leaving 15 bases between the germline ends. From germline, CDR1 is KGHDR and CDR2 SFDVKD. DNA of the CDR3: TGTGCCACCAGTGATTCCCAGGGGCTCGGGGAGCCCCAGCATTTT. Translation: CATSDSQGLGEPQHF.

The J gene is TRBJ2-4, the V gene TRBV3-1 (or the pseudogene TRBV3-2), with D possibly matching TRBD2 (6 bases). Germline V gene lookup returns CDR1 LGHDT and CDR2 YNNKEL (reference sequence). Deletions cut 4 bases from V and 0 bases from J, with 34 bases between. The CDR3 runs to 23 residues. The CDR3 DNA is TGTGCCAGCAGCCCCCCCCCTCGGAGGGCACGAGCCCCCCACTCTGCAGCCAAAAACATTCAGTACTTC. Translation gives CASSPPPRRARAPHSAAKNIQYF.

This chain joins TRBV5-1 and TRBJ2-5; 8 bases are a match to TRBD1. This CDR3 has 15 residues. The trim removed 4 bases at V and 5 bases at J, leaving 10 bases unmatched. Germline V gives CDR1 SGHRS, CDR2 YFSETQ. The CDR3 protein is CASSGTGTPPETQYF. DNA for the CDR3: TGCGCCAGCAGCGGGACAGGAACCCCACCCGAGACCCAGTACTTC.

This clone was observed a single time. The chain uses TRBV28 and TRBJ2-6; D tentatively reads TRBD1 or TRBD2 (5 bases each). The germline V gene encodes CDR1 MDHEN and CDR2 SYDVKM. With 6 bases removed from V and 3 bases from J, the gap between germline ends came to 12 bases. This CDR3 contains 15 residues. In DNA form, the CDR3 reads TGTGCCAGCAGCCCTACAGGACTTGGGGCCAACGTCCTGACTTTC. Its translation: CASSPTGLGANVLTF. Full variable domain (rest looked up from reference TRBV28 and TRBJ2-6): DVKVTQSSRYLVKRTGEKVFLECVQDMDHENMFWYRQDPGLGLRLIYFSYDVKMKEKGDIPEGYSVSREKKERFSLILESASTNQTSMYLCASSPTGLGANVLTFGAGSRLTVL.

The chain joins TRBV18 to TRBJ1-2; no clear D gene. V lost 4 bases and J lost 0, with 12 bases in between. Germline lookup yields CDR1 KGHSH and CDR2 LQKENI. The CDR3 length is 15 residues. The CDR3 here is CASSLGPGANYGYTF. The CDR3 bases are TGTGCCAGCTCACTTGGACCTGGGGCTAACTATGGCTACACCTTC.

This chain connects TRBV7-2 to TRBJ1-2; unclear D gene. This CDR3 is 15 amino acids long. Germline CDR1 is SGHTA and CDR2 is FQGNSA. V was trimmed by 5 bases and J by 6 bases, leaving 19 bases between them. The CDR3 nucleotides are TGTGCCAGCAGCCCCGGACCGCACAGCGGTGATGGCTACACCTTC. Translated: CASSPGPHSGDGYTF.

The rearrangement links TRBV28 to TRBJ2-3, with TRBD2 matching 11 bases. This CDR3 contains 15 residues. Germline CDR1 is MDHEN and CDR2 is SYDVKM. After removal of 2 bases from V and 6 bases from J, the junction contained 4 bases not matched to a gene. CDR3 DNA: TGTGCCAGCAGTTTACTAGCGGGAGGCGTGGATACGCAGTATTTT. Residues: CASSLLAGGVDTQYF. The whole variable domain, remainder taken from reference TRBV28 and TRBJ2-3, is DVKVTQSSRYLVKRTGEKVFLECVQDMDHENMFWYRQDPGLGLRLIYFSYDVKMKEKGDIPEGYSVSREKKERFSLILESASTNQTSMYLCASSLLAGGVDTQYFGPGTRLTVL.

The chain couples TRBV5-6 to TRBJ2-3; D tentatively fits TRBD1 or TRBD2 (6 bases each). Trimming left V 5 bases short and J 4 bases short, with 11 bases between. This CDR3 region has 13 residues. Germline V gives CDR1 SGHDT, CDR2 YYEEEE. CDR3 nucleotides: TGTGCCAGCAGGGGGGGCGGCGCAGATACGCAGTATTTT. Amino acid sequence: CASRGGGADTQYF.

The chain links TRBV5-4 to TRBJ2-3; D is unclear. CDR1 SGHNT and CDR2 YYREEE come from the germline V gene (reference sequence). Trimming left V 7 bases short and J 2 bases short, with 11 bases between. The CDR3 is 13 residues long. The CDR3 nucleotides read TGTGCCAGCTATAAAAGATACACAGATACGCAGTATTTT. Protein sequence: CASYKRYTDTQYF.

The table lists this clone with a count of one. The genes are TRBV5-1 and TRBJ1-1; 8 bases are a match to TRBD1. Germline values: CDR1 SGHRS, CDR2 YFSETQ. V gave up 0 bases and J gave up 3 bases; unmatched junction bases: 10. CDR3 size: 17 residues. CDR3 residues: CASSLGQGAKMDTEAFF. DNA for the CDR3: TGCGCCAGCAGCTTGGGTCAGGGGGCAAAGATGGACACTGAAGCTTTCTTT.

The chain uses TRBV19 and TRBJ1-5; TRBD1 might be the D (5 bases). Trimming stripped 6 bases from V and 5 bases from J, with 11 bases between. The CDR3 runs to 13 residues. Germline-derived CDR1 and CDR2 are LNHDA and SQIVND (reference sequence). CDR3 amino acids: CASRDKWDQPQHF. The DNA for the CDR3 is TGTGCCAGTAGGGACAAGTGGGATCAGCCCCAGCATTTT.

The chain is built from TRBV29-1 and TRBJ1-2, with TRBD1 matching 8 bases. The CDR3 runs to 13 residues. Germline lookup yields CDR1 SQVTM and CDR2 ANQGSEA. V lost 7 bases to trimming and J lost 7 bases; unmatched junction nucleotides: 11. The CDR3 here is CSAQTGGEAGYTF. The CDR3 coding sequence is TGCAGCGCCCAAACAGGGGGTGAGGCTGGCTACACCTTC.

This chain links TRBV21-1 with TRBJ1-5; the table's D call, TRBD1, has no DNA check behind it. TRBV21-1 is classified as a pseudogene. This CDR3 is built from 20 residues. In nucleotides, the CDR3 is TGTGCCAGCAGCAAGGAGACGAGGGACAGGGGGGCTTGCAGCAATCAGCCCCAGCATTTT. Its protein product is CASSKETRDRGACSNQPQHF.

This rearrangement joins TRBV9 to TRBJ2-5, with 8 positions matching TRBD1. Germline CDR1 is SGDLS and CDR2 is YYNGEE. The CDR3 consists of 13 residues. Trimming removed 7 bases from V and 1 base from J; junction bases left unmatched: 3. The CDR3 DNA reads as TGTGCCAGCGGGCAGGGGGCCCAAGAGACCCAGTACTTC. This sequence encodes CASGQGAQETQYF.

The rearrangement uses TRBV5-1 and TRBJ1-3; D is unclear. This CDR3 region has 15 residues. Germline loops: CDR1 SGHRS, CDR2 YFSETQ. V shed 4 bases and J shed 0 bases, with 11 bases lying between them. The CDR3: CASSLDGSSGNTIYF. The CDR3 nucleotides are TGCGCCAGCAGCCTGGACGGCAGCTCTGGAAACACCATATATTTT. Drawing the rest from reference TRBV5-1 and TRBJ1-3, the complete variable domain is KAGVTQTPRYLIKTRGQQVTLSCSPISGHRSVSWYQQTPGQGLQFLFEYFSETQRNKGNFPGRFSGRQFSNSRSEMNVSTLELGDSALYLCASSLDGSSGNTIYFGEGSWLTVV.

This clone turned up a few times. J is TRBJ2-5 and V is TRBV30; tentative D call: TRBD2 (6 bases). Trimming cost V 2 bases and J 3 bases, with 10 bases left between them. CDR3 size: 13 residues. CDR1 and CDR2 (germline): GTSNPN, SVGIG (reference sequence). This chain's CDR3 is CAWSNWEEETQYF. CDR3 coding DNA: TGTGCCTGGAGTAACTGGGAGGAAGAGACCCAGTACTTC. Drawing the rest from reference TRBV30 and TRBJ2-5, the complete variable domain is SQTIHQWPATLVQPVGSPLSLECTVEGTSNPNLYWYRQAAGRGLQLLFYSVGIGQISSEVPQNLSASRPQDRQFILSSKKLLLSDSGFYLCAWSNWEEETQYFGPGTRLLVL.

J is TRBJ2-7 and V is TRBV7-9, with D perhaps matching TRBD1 (6 bases). The CDR3 has 14 residues. V lost 3 bases to trimming and J lost 5 bases, with 14 bases between them. In germline, CDR1 is SEHNR, CDR2 FQNEAQ (reference sequence). The CDR3 protein is CASSFSSGADEQYF. The CDR3 bases are TGTGCCAGCAGCTTTTCTTCAGGGGCGGACGAGCAGTACTTC.

The chain combines TRBV6-5 with TRBJ1-5; possible D gene TRBD1, 5 bases. From germline, CDR1 is MNHEY and CDR2 SVGAGI. There are 15 residues in the CDR3. The germline V and J ends were trimmed by 6 bases and 2 bases, with 14 bases remaining between them. This CDR3 reads CASSQGQGGNQPQHF. The CDR3 DNA sequence: TGTGCCAGCAGCCAAGGGCAGGGCGGCAATCAGCCCCAGCATTTT.

The chain combines TRBV12-3 or TRBV12-4 with TRBJ1-1; TRBD1 matches 7 bases. Trimming at V came to 5 bases and at J to 12 bases, leaving 6 bases not matched to a gene. This CDR3 contains 11 residues. CDR3 coding DNA: TGTGCCAGCAGTGTGACAGGGTATTCTTTCTTT. Its translation: CASSVTGYSFF.

This chain joins TRBV7-2 and TRBJ1-1; D gene unclear. This CDR3 is built from 13 residues. Germline CDR1 and CDR2: SGHTA and FQGNSA. V gave up 2 bases and J gave up 9 bases, with 13 bases separating them. CDR3 DNA: TGTGCCAGCAGCTTATGGTTGGCAGAGAAAGCTTTCTTT. This codes for CASSLWLAEKAFF. Full variable domain (rest looked up from reference TRBV7-2 and TRBJ1-1): GAGVSQSPSNKVTEKGKDVELRCDPISGHTALYWYRQSLGQGLEFLIYFQGNSAPDKSGLPSDRFSAERTGGSVSTLTIQRTQQEDSAVYLCASSLWLAEKAFFGQGTRLTVV.

J is TRBJ2-7 and V is TRBV10-2; TRBD2 matches 10 bases. Germline assignment: CDR1 WSHSY and CDR2 SAAADI. V dropped 6 bases and J dropped 1; count of bases not matched to a gene: 6. The CDR3 consists of 15 residues. The CDR3 loop is CASSPGLADSYEQYF. The CDR3 DNA is TGCGCCAGCAGCCCTGGACTAGCGGATTCCTACGAGCAGTACTTC.